Presented here are 5 T cell receptor beta chains from one specimen sequenced in a study of radiotherapy plus CTLA-4 blockade in lung cancer. Profiled with immunoSEQ multiplex PCR; TCRdb holds only in-frame clones, not every one. Here the sample spans tens of thousands of clones, around 79% being singletons. The sample consisted of peripheral blood, taken from a patient treated with radiotherapy plus ipilimumab. These receptors came from a human donor with non-small cell lung cancer who had a complete response to radiotherapy plus ipilimumab.

The genes are TRBV5-6 and TRBJ1-1; the D is unclear. The V gene lost 4 bases and the J gene lost 2 bases, with 12 bases spanning the gap. Germline CDR1 reads SGHDT; CDR2 reads YYEEEE. The CDR3 totals 14 residues. This CDR3 is CASSRRYANTEAFF. The CDR3, as DNA: TGTGCCAGCAGCCGGCGGTACGCAAACACTGAAGCTTTCTTT.

In DNA, the CDR3 is TGTGCCAGCTCCCCCGGGACAGGGGAAGATGGCTACACCTTC. Its protein product is CASSPGTGEDGYTF. The chain carries TRBV18 and TRBJ1-2, with 10 bases that match TRBD1. This CDR3 spans 14 amino acids. Germline-derived CDR1 and CDR2 are KGHSH and LQKENI. The junction had 7 bases not matched to a gene; V was cut back by 6 bases and J by 6 bases. The variable domain in full, with the rest retrieved from reference TRBV18 and TRBJ1-2, is NAGVMQNPRHLVRRRGQEARLRCSPMKGHSHVYWYRQLPEEGLKFMVYLQKENIIDESGMPKERFSAEFPKEGPSILRIQQVVRGDSAAYFCASSPGTGEDGYTFGSGTRLTVV.

The chain has TRBV16 and TRBJ2-3; 8 bases line up with TRBD2. The V gene end was trimmed by 0 bases and the J gene end by 4 bases; junction bases not matched to a gene: 3. This CDR3 region has 15 residues. Germline lookup yields CDR1 KGHSY and CDR2 FQNENV. CDR3 sequence: CASSQSGTSADTQYF. The CDR3 nucleotides are TGTGCCAGCAGCCAATCGGGGACTAGTGCAGATACGCAGTATTTT.

This clone was detected only a few times. The chain recombines TRBV6-1 with TRBJ2-2, with 8 bases that match TRBD1. Germline lookup yields CDR1 MNHNS and CDR2 SASEGT. The J segment lost 3 bases and the V segment lost 6 bases, leaving 3 bases of the junction unmatched. The CDR3 sequence is 14 residues long. The CDR3 spells CASSLTGDTGELFF. Written as DNA, the CDR3 is TGTGCCAGCAGCCTGACAGGGGACACCGGGGAGCTGTTTTTT.

V gene TRBV30 combines with J gene TRBJ1-5; 7 bases fit TRBD1. The CDR3 has 14 amino acids. Germline V gene sequence: CDR1 GTSNPN, CDR2 SVGIG (reference sequence). V shed 2 bases and J 5 bases; nucleotides not matched to a gene: 6. The CDR3 bases are TGTGCCTGGAGTCTAAGACAGGGTCATCAGCCCCAGCATTTT. Translated: CAWSLRQGHQPQHF.